This T cell receptor beta chain originates from a study of cytomegalovirus exposure and HLA in healthy donors. Study overall: The same platform was used for the 120 or so validation repertoires as for the 666 first-cohort repertoires, as reported in a later analysis.

Germline V gene sequence: CDR1 SGHTA, CDR2 FQGNSA. The CDR3 consists of 15 residues. V was shortened by 1 base and J by 4 bases, with 11 bases between the two germline ends. The repertoire was sequenced with immunoSEQ multiplex PCR; TCRdb's copy has only in-frame clones and lacks some. This sample has some 330,000 clones, with more than 80% found just once. Study observations and caveats: The dataset shows that most TCR sequences were rare, while some public TCRs occurred in many donors. The tendency of first-cohort TCR clusters to co-occur in the 120 or so validation repertoires emerged from a later analysis.

The study drew the donors from its approximately 120-subject validation cohort, separate from the 666-subject first cohort. Regarding this clone: Its antigen remains unidentified.

The chain is built from TRBV7-2 and TRBJ1-5; D might be TRBD1 (5 bases). This receptor was taken from a woman aged 18-35 years in good health and CMV-seronegative. Specimen: PBMCs. CDR3: CASSLGQPGNQPQHF. The CDR3, as DNA: TGTGCCAGCAGCTTAGGACAGCCTGGTAATCAGCCCCAGCATTTT.